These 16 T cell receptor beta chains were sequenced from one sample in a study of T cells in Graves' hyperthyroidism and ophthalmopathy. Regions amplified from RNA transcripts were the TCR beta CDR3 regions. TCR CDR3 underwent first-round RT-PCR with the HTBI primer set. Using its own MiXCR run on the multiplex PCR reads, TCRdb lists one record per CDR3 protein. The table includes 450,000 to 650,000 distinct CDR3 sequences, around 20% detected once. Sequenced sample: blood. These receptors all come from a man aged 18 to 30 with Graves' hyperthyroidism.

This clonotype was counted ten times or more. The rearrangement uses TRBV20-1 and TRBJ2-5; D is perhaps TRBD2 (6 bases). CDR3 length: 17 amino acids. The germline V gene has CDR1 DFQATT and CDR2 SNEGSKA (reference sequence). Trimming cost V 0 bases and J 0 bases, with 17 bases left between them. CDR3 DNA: TGCAGTGCTAGAGATAGGGAGGCAGAGCAGTACCAAGAGACCCAGTACTTC. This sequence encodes CSARDREAEQYQETQYF.

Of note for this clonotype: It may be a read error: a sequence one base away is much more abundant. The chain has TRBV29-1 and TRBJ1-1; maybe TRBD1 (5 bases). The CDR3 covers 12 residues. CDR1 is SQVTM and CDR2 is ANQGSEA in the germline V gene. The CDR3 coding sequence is TGCAGCGTGCGGGACGGGAACACTGAAGATTTCTTT. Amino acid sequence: CSVRDGNTEDFF.

The CDR3 DNA reads as TGTGCCAGCAGCCTGACAGGCTGGAATCAGCCCCAGCATTTT. Translation gives CASSLTGWNQPQHF. The chain recombines TRBV6-1 with TRBJ1-5, with D tentatively TRBD1 (6 bases). V shed 6 bases and J shed 4 bases, with 13 bases lying between them. Germline CDR1 MNHNS, CDR2 SASEGT. The CDR3 extends over 14 amino acids.

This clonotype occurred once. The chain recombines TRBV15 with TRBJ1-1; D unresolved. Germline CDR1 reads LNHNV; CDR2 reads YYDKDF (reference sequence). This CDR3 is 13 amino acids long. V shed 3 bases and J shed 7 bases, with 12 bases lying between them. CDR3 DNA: TGTGCCACCAGCAGGACACCAGCCAATGAAGCTTTCTTT. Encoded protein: CATSRTPANEAFF.

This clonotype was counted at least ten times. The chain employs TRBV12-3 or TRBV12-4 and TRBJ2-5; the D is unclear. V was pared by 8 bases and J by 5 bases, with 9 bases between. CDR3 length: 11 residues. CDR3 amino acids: CASRMFETQYF. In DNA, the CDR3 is TGTGCCAGCCGGATGTTTGAGACCCAGTACTTC.

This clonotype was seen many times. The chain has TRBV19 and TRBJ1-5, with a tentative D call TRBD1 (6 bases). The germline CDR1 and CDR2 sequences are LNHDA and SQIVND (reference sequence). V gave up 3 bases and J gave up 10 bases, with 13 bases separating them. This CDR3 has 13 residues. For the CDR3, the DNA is TGTGCCAGTAGTATGGCAGGGGTAGCTCCCCAGCATTTT. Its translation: CASSMAGVAPQHF.

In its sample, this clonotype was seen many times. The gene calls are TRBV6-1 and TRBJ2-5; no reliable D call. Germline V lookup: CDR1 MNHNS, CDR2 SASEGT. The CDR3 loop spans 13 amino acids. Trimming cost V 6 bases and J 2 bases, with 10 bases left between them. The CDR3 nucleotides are TGTGCCAGCAGCCAGCAGAGTCAAGAGACCCAGTACTTC. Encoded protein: CASSQQSQETQYF.

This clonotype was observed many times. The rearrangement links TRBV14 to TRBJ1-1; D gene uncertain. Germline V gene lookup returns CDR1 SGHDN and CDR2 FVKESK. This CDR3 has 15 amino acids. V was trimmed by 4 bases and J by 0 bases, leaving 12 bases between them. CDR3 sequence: CASSPRRGMNTEAFF. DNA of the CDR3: TGTGCCAGCAGCCCTCGACGGGGAATGAACACTGAAGCTTTCTTT.

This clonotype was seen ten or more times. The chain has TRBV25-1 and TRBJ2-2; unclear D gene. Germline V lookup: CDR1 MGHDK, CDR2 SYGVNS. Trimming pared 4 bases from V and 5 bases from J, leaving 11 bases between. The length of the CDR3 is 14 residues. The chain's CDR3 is CASSVADDTGELFF. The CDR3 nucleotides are TGTGCCAGCAGTGTCGCAGATGATACCGGGGAGCTGTTTTTT.

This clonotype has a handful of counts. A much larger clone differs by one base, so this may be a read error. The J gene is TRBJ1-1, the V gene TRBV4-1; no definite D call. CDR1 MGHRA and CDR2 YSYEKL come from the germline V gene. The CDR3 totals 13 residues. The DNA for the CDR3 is TGCGCCAGCAGTCATCAGGTGGCCACTGAAGCTCTCTTT. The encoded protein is CASSHQVATEALF.

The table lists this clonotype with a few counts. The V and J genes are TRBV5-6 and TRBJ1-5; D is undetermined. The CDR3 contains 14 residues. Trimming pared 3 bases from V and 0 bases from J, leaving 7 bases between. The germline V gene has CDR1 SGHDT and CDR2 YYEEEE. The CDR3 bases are TGTGCCAGCAGCTCCTCTGATAGCAATCAGCCCCAGCATTTT. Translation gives CASSSSDSNQPQHF.

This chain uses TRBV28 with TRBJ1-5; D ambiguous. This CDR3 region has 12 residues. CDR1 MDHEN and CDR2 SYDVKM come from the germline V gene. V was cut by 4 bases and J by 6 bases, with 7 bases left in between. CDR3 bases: TGTGCCAGCAGTTCGGCACCTCAGCCCCAGCATTTT. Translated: CASSSAPQPQHF.

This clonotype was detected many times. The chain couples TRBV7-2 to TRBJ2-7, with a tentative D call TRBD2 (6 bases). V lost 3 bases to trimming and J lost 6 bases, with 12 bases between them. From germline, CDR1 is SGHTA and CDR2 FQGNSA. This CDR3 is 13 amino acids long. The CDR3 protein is CASSFWGEPEQYF. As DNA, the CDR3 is TGTGCCAGCAGCTTCTGGGGGGAGCCCGAGCAGTACTTC. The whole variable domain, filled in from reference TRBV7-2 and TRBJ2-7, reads GAGVSQSPSNKVTEKGKDVELRCDPISGHTALYWYRQSLGQGLEFLIYFQGNSAPDKSGLPSDRFSAERTGGSVSTLTIQRTQQEDSAVYLCASSFWGEPEQYFGPGTRLTVT.

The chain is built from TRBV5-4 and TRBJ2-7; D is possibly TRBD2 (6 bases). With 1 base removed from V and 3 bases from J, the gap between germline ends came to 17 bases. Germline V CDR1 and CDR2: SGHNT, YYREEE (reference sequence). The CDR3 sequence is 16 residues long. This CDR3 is CASSLYEAGFNYEQYF. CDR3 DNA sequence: TGTGCCAGCAGCTTGTATGAGGCGGGGTTCAACTACGAGCAGTACTTC. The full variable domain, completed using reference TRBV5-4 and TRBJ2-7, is ETGVTQSPTHLIKTRGQQVTLRCSSQSGHNTVSWYQQALGQGPQFIFQYYREEENGRGNFPPRFSGLQFPNYSSELNVNALELDDSALYLCASSLYEAGFNYEQYFGPGTRLTVT.

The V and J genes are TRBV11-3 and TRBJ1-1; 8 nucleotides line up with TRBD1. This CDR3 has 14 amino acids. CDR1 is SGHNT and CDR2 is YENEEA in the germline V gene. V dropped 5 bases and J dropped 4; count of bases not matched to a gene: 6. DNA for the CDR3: TGTGCCAGCAGCCCAGGGGGCGAGGGCACTGAAGCTTTCTTT. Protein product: CASSPGGEGTEAFF.

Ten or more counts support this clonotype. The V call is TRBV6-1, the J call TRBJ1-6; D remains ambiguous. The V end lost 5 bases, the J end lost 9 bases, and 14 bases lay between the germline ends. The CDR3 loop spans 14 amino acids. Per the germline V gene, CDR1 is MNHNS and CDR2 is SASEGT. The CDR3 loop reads CASSPLAGGSPLHF. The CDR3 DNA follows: TGTGCCAGCAGTCCCCTAGCAGGCGGTTCACCCCTCCACTTT.